This T cell receptor (beta chain) was profiled in a study of regulatory dendritic cells for organ transplantation. V lost 0 bases and J lost 4, with 9 bases in between. The CDR3 runs to 14 residues. Germline V CDR1 and CDR2: SGDLS, YYNGEE. Worth noting for this clone: The antigen remains unidentified.

Sorted subsets were CFSE-labeled and cultured approximately 5 days with allogeneic dendritic cells. Findings of the study overall: Memory CD8+ clonal expansion seemed more limited with regulatory than mature dendritic cells.

Produced via immunoSEQ multiplex PCR; TCRdb's table is partial and in-frame only. This sample has some 18,000 clones, with less than 80% found just once. The specimen sequenced was memory CD4+ T cells from blood cultured with regulatory dendritic cells. The subset denotes: CD45RO+ memory T cells. This rearrangement joins TRBV9 to TRBJ2-3; TRBD2 might be the D (5 bases). This TCR came from a human donor in good health. The CDR3 here is CASSVEASSDTQYF. The CDR3 region has the DNA TGTGCCAGCAGCGTAGAGGCTAGCTCAGATACGCAGTATTTT.